This T cell receptor (beta chain) was sequenced during a study of regulatory T cells in long-lasting Graves disease (dated by TCRdb to the early 2020s). Context from the whole study: Newly diagnosed Graves' disease patients had taken antithyroid drugs for less than 3 months. This study used TCR sequencing and RNA sequencing of peripheral blood to compare persistent Graves' disease patients against newly diagnosed Graves' disease patients. The study took place in China and was registered as a clinical trial. A total of about 33 samples underwent TCR sequencing, from about 13 patients with persistent Graves' disease and some 20 patients with newly diagnosed Graves' disease. Results and caveats for the whole study, not just this receptor: Sequencing and analysis were limited to the TCR beta chain. Patients with persistent disease shared more public clonotypes (approximately 2,500) than newly diagnosed patients did (966). Peripheral blood alone was examined, since thyroid tissue, which constituted the primary lesion, could not be accessed. Compared with newly diagnosed patients, patients with persistent Graves' disease had lower TCR Shannon entropy and fewer highly expanded clones, which suggests clonal expansion. Preferential use of TRBV28, TRBJ1-2 and TRBJ2-5 was observed in persistent disease, whereas TRBV20-1 and TRBJ2-1 were favored in newly diagnosed disease. The authors acknowledged the small sample size as a limitation that may reduce accuracy.

The protocol used for the library was multiplex PCR. Sequencing was carried out with an Illumina HiSeq 4000. iRepertoire HTBI primers and Arm-PCR amplification of CDR3 regions were used to construct TCR beta libraries. Before sequencing, the PCR products went through gel purification. From the authors' description of their analysis: Gene usage analysis of CDR3 amino acid clonotypes used the approximately 62 TRBV and some 15 TRBJ segments found across samples. COPE and FqMerger were used to merge the filtered high-quality paired reads into contigs. BLAST was used to align contigs to the IMGT TRBV, TRBD and TRBJ reference genes, and CDR3 was defined following IMGT. Any clonotype with a frequency above 0.1% was classified as a highly expanded clone. Repertoire diversity was measured by Shannon entropy, and V-J evenness by the Gini coefficient. Clonotypes shared by more than one individual were considered public. The public reads were quality trimmed at Q25 with fastp and then assembled into clones with MiXCR by TCRdb, keeping productive beta chains. Identical CDR3 proteins give one entry, which carries the most common genes and DNA. These V and J calls are TCRdb output, not the study's own analysis. For this sample the table gives about 620,000 distinct CDR3 sequences, of which 16% were detected only once. About 17% of the sample lies in the top ten.

Unmatched junction bases come to 7, with V trimmed by 6 bases and J by 8 bases. From a lookup of the germline V gene, CDR1 and CDR2 are MNHNS and SASEGT. Its CDR3 holds 13 amino acids, cysteine through phenylalanine. Only CDR3 DNA remains: 39 bases, in frame from the first base. What the time point label conveys for this sample: newly diagnosed GD, antithyroid drugs for less than 3 months. RNA was extracted from PBMCs in TRIzol for both TCR sequencing and RNA sequencing. Graves' disease was diagnosed according to American Thyroid Association guidelines. Patients were recruited from an endocrinology department in Xi'an, China. Each patient gave approximately 9.7 milliliters of peripheral blood, collected in an EDTA anticoagulant tube. Ficoll Paque Plus density gradient separation was used to isolate PBMCs, and no further T cell sorting was performed. An Agilent 2100 Bioanalyzer and agarose gel were used to check RNA quality, while a NanoDrop 2000 measured RNA concentration.

This clonotype was counted at least ten times. Its antigen is unknown. There are no base qualities to consult, and no much larger clone falls within one base. The sample was also reused in another study, on T cells in Graves' hyperthyroidism and ophthalmopathy. Reported in the second study: A patient counted as having stable Graves' hyperthyroidism if no progression to ophthalmopathy occurred over 18 months of follow-up. Hyperthyroidism patients were newly diagnosed, had a disease duration of under 2 months, and were aged 18 to 65 years. Patients with uncontrolled infections, other autoimmune diseases, pregnancy or lactation were excluded. Diagnoses relied on clinical symptoms, serum thyroxine and TRAb, thyroid ultrasound and orbital computed tomography. A first-round RT-PCR of the TCR CDR3 used the HTBI primer set with the Qiagen OneStep RT-PCR kit. Blood samples also contained most of the expanded thyroid clonotypes (frequency above 0.001), which suggests that blood repertoires may reflect thyroid immune responses. A 13 V-J signature model separated ophthalmopathy from stable hyperthyroidism, with about 88% sensitivity and 81.08% specificity in cross-validation and 80%/75% in testing. During validation, the model predicted progression to ophthalmopathy a median of approximately 6 months ahead of onset, with almost 71% sensitivity and more than 72% specificity. To identify TCR V-J signatures that set the groups apart, the researchers used a discovery cohort of 100 patients, made up of some 41 with Graves' ophthalmopathy and some 55 with stable Graves' hyperthyroidism. Prospective prediction of ophthalmopathy was tested in an independent validation cohort of 18 to 20 hyperthyroidism patients and 15 to 17 patients who later progressed to ophthalmopathy. The approximately 95 discovery patients were divided at random into training and test sets in a 7:3 ratio. Thyroid tissue and blood T-cell repertoires from six Graves' hyperthyroidism patients were also compared in the study. Once sampling was done, hyperthyroidism patients were given methimazole at a starting dose of 30 mg daily, whereas ophthalmopathy patients were given high-dose intravenous methylprednisolone. A second multiplex PCR round built the libraries, followed by size selection and purification. The libraries were sequenced on an Illumina HiSeq2000 using paired-end 100 bp reads. SOAPnuke was used to process the raw data, throwing out any read that contained adapters or uncalled bases, had a mean Phred below 15, or lacked an exact constant-primer or identifier match. COPE v1.2.5 was used to merge the high-quality paired reads, and each unique nucleotide sequence was defined as a clonotype. MiTCR v1.1 was used to align the clonotypes against IMGT TRBV, TRBD and TRBJ reference segments. The analysis included only V-J combinations with a frequency above 0.0001, which together covered more than 98% of the repertoires. The TCS score was defined as F50 (clonal expansion) divided by E x V (chaos), with BLOSUM62-based TCRdist calculated between CDR3 peptides within each V-J. Welch's t-statistics and random forest reduced around 550 V-J features to roughly 13, which were used in a naive Bayes classifier (R e1071). Sample size was not statistically predetermined, and blinding of investigators to group allocation was not performed. TCR Vbeta CDR3 sequencing of around 130 peripheral blood samples (fewer than 45 ophthalmopathy, some 75 hyperthyroidism and roughly 17 progressor patients) is reported in the paper.

Sequences were derived from peripheral blood mononuclear cells (PBMCs), sampled at new diagnosis, from a patient treated with antithyroid drugs. The rearrangement combines TRBV6-1 with TRBJ1-2; 9 nucleotides in the junction match TRBD1. This sequence originates from a woman in her twenties or thirties with Graves disease. Donor details come from another sample of the same person, matched by shared clones. For the CDR3, the sequence is CASRPGQGTGYTF. At the DNA level, the sequence is TGTGCCAGCAGGCCGGGACAGGGTACAGGCTACACCTTC.